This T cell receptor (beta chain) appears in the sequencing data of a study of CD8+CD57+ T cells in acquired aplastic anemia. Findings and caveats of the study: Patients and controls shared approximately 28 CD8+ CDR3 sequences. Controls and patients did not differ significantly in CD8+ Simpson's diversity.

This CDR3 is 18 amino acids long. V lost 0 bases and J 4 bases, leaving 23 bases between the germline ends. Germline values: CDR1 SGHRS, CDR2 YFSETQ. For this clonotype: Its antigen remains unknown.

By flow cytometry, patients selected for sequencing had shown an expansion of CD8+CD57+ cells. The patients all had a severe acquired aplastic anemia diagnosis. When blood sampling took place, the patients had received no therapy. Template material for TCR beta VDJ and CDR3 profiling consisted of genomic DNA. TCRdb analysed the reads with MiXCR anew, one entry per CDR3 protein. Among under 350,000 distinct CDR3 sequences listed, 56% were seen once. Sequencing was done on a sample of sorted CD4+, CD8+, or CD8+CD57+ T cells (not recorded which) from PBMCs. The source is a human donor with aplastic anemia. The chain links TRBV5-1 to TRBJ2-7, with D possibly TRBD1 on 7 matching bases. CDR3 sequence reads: CASSLDQGGTIIGYEQYF. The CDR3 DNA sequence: TGCGCCAGCAGCTTGGATCAGGGGGGCACCATCATAGGTTACGAGCAGTACTTC.